This T cell receptor (beta chain) was identified in a study of cytomegalovirus exposure and HLA in healthy donors. Study in general: There were fewer than 500 genotyped donors. Of these, about 81% fell in the genetic ancestry cluster associated with self-reported Caucasian donors.

V lost 1 base, J lost 7 bases, and 10 bases lay in between. From germline, CDR1 is SEHNR and CDR2 FQNEAQ (reference sequence). The CDR3 is 13 amino acids. As for this clone: Its antigen is still unknown.

Points from the study as a whole: TCR beta V- and J-gene trimming, according to a later analysis, was linked to a missense DCLRE1C variant. Data from an earlier analysis indicated that most TCR beta V segments were productive either about 87% or about 30% of the time.

With 60 Vbeta and 13 Jbeta primers, the PCR was carried out. Some clones are missing from TCRdb's copy, which holds only in-frame ones; the method was immunoSEQ multiplex PCR. The table has about 160,000 clones, around 79% seen once. The sequencing sample was made of PBMCs. The chain carries TRBV7-9 and TRBJ1-2; the D is unclear. This receptor was obtained from a middle-aged woman in good health and CMV-seronegative. CDR3: CASSLEPGVGYTF. Here the CDR3 DNA reads TGTGCCAGCAGCTTAGAGCCTGGAGTTGGCTACACCTTC.